What follows are 30 T cell receptor beta chains derived from one specimen sequenced in a study of cytomegalovirus exposure and HLA in healthy donors. The PCR contained 60 Vbeta and 13 Jbeta primers. TCRdb's table, derived via immunoSEQ multiplex PCR, lists solely in-frame clones and lacks some. This table has some 150,000 clones, about four fifths appearing once. The sample consisted of PBMCs. The receptors stem from a man aged 25-45 years in good health and CMV-seronegative.

The chain recombines TRBV27 with TRBJ2-7; D is perhaps TRBD1 (6 bases). The CDR3 contains 14 residues. The germline V gene encodes CDR1 MNHEY and CDR2 SMNVEV (reference sequence). V was trimmed by 1 base and J by 0 bases, leaving 7 bases between them. As DNA, the CDR3 is TGTGCCAGCAGTTTATGGGGGCCCTCCTACGAGCAGTACTTC. Encoded protein: CASSLWGPSYEQYF.

The CDR3 reads CASSPRTGDTGELFF. The CDR3 DNA follows: TGCGCCAGCAGCCCCCGGACAGGGGACACCGGGGAGCTGTTTTTT. V and J are TRBV5-1 and TRBJ2-2, with 9 bases fitting TRBD1. The CDR3 is made up of 15 amino acids. In germline, CDR1 is SGHRS, CDR2 YFSETQ. Trimming took 4 bases from V and 3 from J; bases not matched to a gene: 4.

The V call is TRBV30, the J call TRBJ2-7, with TRBD1 as a possible D gene (6 bases). Deletions cut 1 base from V and 0 bases from J, with 7 bases between. There are 13 residues in the CDR3. Germline V CDR1 and CDR2: GTSNPN, SVGIG (reference sequence). The CDR3 loop is CAWSGDTSYEQYF. CDR3 sequence (DNA): TGTGCCTGGAGTGGGGACACCTCCTACGAGCAGTACTTC.

Here the CDR3 DNA reads TGTGCCAGCAGCTTGGCAGGGGGCTATGGCTACACCTTC. It codes for CASSLAGGYGYTF. This chain links TRBV5-5 with TRBJ1-2, with TRBD1 matching over 7 bases. The CDR3 consists of 13 residues. Per germline, CDR1 SGHKS and CDR2 YYEKEE (reference sequence). Losses at the gene ends were 0 bases for V and 4 bases for J; bases not matched to a gene: 0.

The chain recombines TRBV30 with TRBJ1-1; no reliable D call. Germline CDR1 reads GTSNPN; CDR2 reads SVGIG (reference sequence). Trimming took 3 bases from V and 1 from J, leaving 3 bases between them. This CDR3 contains 11 residues. CDR3: CAWRRNTEAFF. The DNA of the CDR3 is TGTGCCTGGAGGCGGAACACTGAAGCTTTCTTT.

The J gene is TRBJ2-7, the V gene TRBV7-6, with a tentative D call TRBD2 (5 bases). Germline CDR1 SGHVS, CDR2 FNYEAQ. V was clipped by 5 bases and J by 6 bases, with 23 bases between them. This CDR3 spans 16 amino acids. The DNA for the CDR3 is TGTGCCAGCAGCCCAACCTTTAGCGTGGTGGTAACCGAGCAGTACTTC. Translated, it gives CASSPTFSVVVTEQYF.

This clone showed up just once. The chain links TRBV9 to TRBJ2-1; D may be TRBD2 (5 bases). The CDR3 extends over 14 amino acids. CDR1 and CDR2 from the germline V gene are SGDLS and YYNGEE. V was shortened by 0 bases and J by 3 bases, with 7 bases between the two germline ends. In DNA, the CDR3 is TGTGCCAGCAGCGTAGCGGGAAACTACAATGAGCAGTTCTTC. This sequence encodes CASSVAGNYNEQFF.

The rearrangement joins TRBV27 to TRBJ2-5; the match to TRBD2 covers 8 bases. The DNA end lines up better with TRBJ2-7; the J call may be wrong. Germline-derived CDR1 and CDR2 are MNHEY and SMNVEV (reference sequence). The length of the CDR3 is 16 residues. Here the CDR3 reads CASSLLSSGSSYEQYF. DNA of the CDR3: TGTGCCAGCAGTTTATTGTCGAGCGGGAGTTCGTACGAGCAGTACTTC.

This clone occurred a few times. The chain's CDR3 is CASSFQGFYEQYF. In DNA, the CDR3 is TGTGCCAGCAGCTTTCAGGGCTTCTACGAGCAGTACTTC. The chain has TRBV5-4 and TRBJ2-7; TRBD1 might be the D (5 bases). V was clipped by 2 bases and J by 3 bases, with 9 bases between them. Germline loops: CDR1 SGHNT, CDR2 YYREEE (reference sequence). This CDR3 is built from 13 residues.

V gene TRBV13 combines with J gene TRBJ2-6, with 8 positions matching TRBD1. Germline V lookup: CDR1 PRHDT, CDR2 FYEKMQ (reference sequence). This CDR3 contains 16 residues. The trim removed 3 bases at V and 4 bases at J, leaving 5 bases unmatched. CDR3 region: CASSFGTGGGANVLTF. CDR3 in DNA: TGTGCCAGCAGCTTCGGGACAGGCGGGGGGGCCAACGTCCTGACTTTC. The full variable domain, rest sourced from reference TRBV13 and TRBJ2-6, is AAGVIQSPRHLIKEKRETATLKCYPIPRHDTVYWYQQGPGQDPQFLISFYEKMQSDKGSIPDRFSAQQFSDYHSELNMSSLELGDSALYFCASSFGTGGGANVLTFGAGSRLTVL.

This clone appeared a single time. J is TRBJ1-3 and V is TRBV5-4, with D uncertain. CDR1 SGHNT and CDR2 YYREEE come from the germline V gene (reference sequence). V was pared by 1 base and J by 0 bases, with 8 bases between. This CDR3 comprises 15 residues. The DNA of the CDR3 is TGTGCCAGCAGCTTGAGGACTCCCTCTGGAAACACCATATATTTT. It yields the protein CASSLRTPSGNTIYF. The full variable domain, completed using reference TRBV5-4 and TRBJ1-3, is ETGVTQSPTHLIKTRGQQVTLRCSSQSGHNTVSWYQQALGQGPQFIFQYYREEENGRGNFPPRFSGLQFPNYSSELNVNALELDDSALYLCASSLRTPSGNTIYFGEGSWLTVV.

The chain recombines TRBV28 with TRBJ1-2; 8 bases are a match to TRBD1. V lost 4 bases and J lost 3; bases outside the gene matches: 7. The CDR3 runs to 15 residues. CDR1 is MDHEN, CDR2 SYDVKM, per germline. This CDR3 is CASSWADRADYGYTF. The CDR3 DNA sequence: TGTGCCAGCAGTTGGGCGGACAGGGCGGACTATGGCTACACCTTC.

The genes are TRBV7-8 and TRBJ2-2; D possibly corresponds to TRBD2 (6 bases). The length of the CDR3 is 17 residues. Germline CDR1 SGHVS, CDR2 FQNEAQ. With 5 bases removed from V and 4 bases from J, the gap between germline ends came to 20 bases. The CDR3, as DNA: TGTGCCAGCAGCCTCCTCTCCGGGACTTCAACCACCGGGGAGCTGTTTTTT. Protein product: CASSLLSGTSTTGELFF.

CDR3 in amino acids: CASSRDRGSSYNSPLHF. The DNA for the CDR3 is TGCGCCAGCAGCCGGGACAGGGGGAGCTCCTATAATTCACCCCTCCACTTT. The chain has TRBV4-3 and TRBJ1-6; 11 bases fit TRBD1. V shed 4 bases, J shed 0 bases, and the junction held 2 bases outside the gene matches. Germline V CDR1 and CDR2: LGHNA, YSLEER. The length of the CDR3 is 17 residues.

As DNA, the CDR3 is TGTGCCAGCAGCTTGAGACTAGTGGGTGAGCAGTACTTC. As protein: CASSLRLVGEQYF. The rearrangement joins TRBV9 to TRBJ2-7, with D possibly TRBD2 on 6 matching bases. Germline loops: CDR1 SGDLS, CDR2 YYNGEE. This CDR3 region has 13 residues. Trimming took 4 bases from V and 7 from J, leaving 15 bases between them.

The V call is TRBV6-1, the J call TRBJ2-3; 9 positions match TRBD2. The CDR3 covers 16 residues. V lost 1 base and J lost 5; bases outside the gene matches: 7. Germline lookup yields CDR1 MNHNS and CDR2 SASEGT. The CDR3 bases are TGTGCCAGCAGTGAAGGGAGCGGGAGGACCAGAGATACGCAGTATTTT. It encodes CASSEGSGRTRDTQYF.

CDR3 nucleotides: TGTGCCAGCAGCGCCCGGACTAGCGCGGACAATGAGCAGTTCTTC. It translates to CASSARTSADNEQFF. The chain recombines TRBV7-3 with TRBJ2-1; 9 bases map to TRBD2. J gave up 5 bases and V 5 bases, and 7 bases lay outside the gene matches. This CDR3 spans 15 amino acids. CDR1 SGHTA and CDR2 FQGTGA come from the germline V gene.

This chain joins TRBV7-3 and TRBJ2-1; 8 bases are a match to TRBD2. Looked up from germline, CDR1 is SGHTA and CDR2 is FQGTGA. This CDR3 contains 16 residues. With V trimmed by 1 base and J by 7 bases, 9 bases remained unmatched. CDR3 in amino acids: CASSLMPAGAGNEQFF. The CDR3 DNA sequence: TGTGCCAGCAGCTTAATGCCAGCGGGGGCTGGGAATGAGCAGTTCTTC. The full variable domain, completed using reference TRBV7-3 and TRBJ2-1, is GAGVSQTPSNKVTEKGKYVELRCDPISGHTALYWYRQSLGQGPEFLIYFQGTGAADDSGLPNDRFFAVRPEGSVSTLKIQRTERGDSAVYLCASSLMPAGAGNEQFFGPGTRLTVL.

The chain employs TRBV5-1 and TRBJ1-4; D gene unclear. This CDR3 contains 12 residues. Looked up from germline, CDR1 is SGHRS and CDR2 is YFSETQ. Trimming removed 2 bases at V and 11 bases at J, with 10 bases between. CDR3 in amino acids: CASSFDREKLFF. CDR3 bases: TGCGCCAGCAGCTTTGATCGGGAGAAACTGTTTTTT. Together with reference TRBV5-1 and TRBJ1-4, the CDR3 gives the full variable domain: KAGVTQTPRYLIKTRGQQVTLSCSPISGHRSVSWYQQTPGQGLQFLFEYFSETQRNKGNFPGRFSGRQFSNSRSEMNVSTLELGDSALYLCASSFDREKLFFGSGTQLSVL.

J is TRBJ1-1 and V is TRBV10-3; 7 bases are a match to TRBD1. The CDR3 has 14 amino acids. Germline assignment: CDR1 ENHRY and CDR2 SYGVKD. After removal of 4 bases from V and 1 base from J, the junction contained 3 bases not matched to a gene. The CDR3 nucleotides read TGTGCCATCAGTGCTGAGGGGGCGAACACTGAAGCTTTCTTT. It specifies CAISAEGANTEAFF.

The genes are TRBV23-1 and TRBJ1-1; 7 bases agree with TRBD1. TRBV23-1 is identified as an open reading frame with a role that is uncertain. The CDR3 runs 21 residues. V shed 3 bases and J 4 bases; nucleotides not matched to a gene: 26. As DNA, the CDR3 is TGCGCCAGCAGTCATCAAAGGGCACTACTACCAGGGGGGAATTGGATCACTGAAGCTTTCTTT. It is translated as CASSHQRALLPGGNWITEAFF.

This clone was recorded once. The chain's CDR3 is CASSLSRGASGNTIYF. The CDR3 bases are TGCGCCAGCAGCTTGTCCAGGGGAGCCTCTGGAAACACCATATATTTT. The V and J genes are TRBV5-1 and TRBJ1-3; perhaps TRBD1 as D (6 bases). Trimming removed 1 base from V and 0 bases from J, with 11 bases in between. Germline values: CDR1 SGHRS, CDR2 YFSETQ. The CDR3 covers 16 residues. Drawing the rest from reference TRBV5-1 and TRBJ1-3, the complete variable domain is KAGVTQTPRYLIKTRGQQVTLSCSPISGHRSVSWYQQTPGQGLQFLFEYFSETQRNKGNFPGRFSGRQFSNSRSEMNVSTLELGDSALYLCASSLSRGASGNTIYFGEGSWLTVV.

This clone was detected only a few times. The chain carries TRBV7-3 and TRBJ2-1; 10 nucleotides agree with TRBD2. Germline CDR1 and CDR2: SGHTA and FQGTGA. The CDR3 runs 19 residues. Trimming at V came to 2 bases and at J to 0 bases, leaving 10 bases not matched to a gene. CDR3 amino acids: CASSLVGLAATSSYNEQFF. DNA for the CDR3: TGTGCCAGCAGCTTAGTCGGACTAGCGGCTACCAGCTCCTACAATGAGCAGTTCTTC.

The genes are TRBV11-2 and TRBJ1-1; 9 nucleotides line up with TRBD1. V lost 5 bases to trimming and J lost 1 base; unmatched junction nucleotides: 14. Germline CDR1 is SGHAT and CDR2 is FQNNGV. This CDR3 region has 18 residues. Here the CDR3 DNA reads TGTGCCAGCAGCCCTAGAGGGTCACAGGGGGCGGGGAACACTGAAGCTTTCTTT. Translation: CASSPRGSQGAGNTEAFF.

The gene calls are TRBV6-1 and TRBJ1-1; D perhaps matches TRBD1 (5 bases). The germline V gene has CDR1 MNHNS and CDR2 SASEGT. The V end lost 6 bases, the J end lost 8 bases, and 19 bases lay between the germline ends. The CDR3 sequence is 14 residues long. CDR3 sequence: CASSATGRVWEAFF. For the CDR3, the DNA is TGTGCCAGCAGCGCTACGGGCAGGGTATGGGAAGCTTTCTTT.

The chain employs TRBV25-1 and TRBJ2-7, with D possibly matching TRBD2 (5 bases). Germline lookup yields CDR1 MGHDK and CDR2 SYGVNS. This CDR3 is built from 13 residues. The ends were cut back, 6 bases at V and 2 bases at J, with 11 bases in the middle. This chain's CDR3 is CASSPLGTYEQYF. In DNA, the CDR3 is TGTGCCAGCAGCCCTCTCGGGACCTACGAGCAGTACTTC.

This chain uses TRBV2 with TRBJ1-5; D gene uncertain. CDR1 is SNHLY and CDR2 is FYNNEI in the germline V gene. The V end lost 3 bases, the J end lost 1 base, and 13 bases lay between the germline ends. This CDR3 has 16 residues. The CDR3 coding sequence is TGTGCCAGCAGTGATCTTCGGACTGAGAGCAATCAGCCCCAGCATTTT. Its protein is CASSDLRTESNQPQHF.

This chain connects TRBV5-1 to TRBJ2-3, with TRBD2 as a possible D gene (5 bases). V was cut by 5 bases and J by 4 bases, with 11 bases left in between. The germline gives CDR1 SGHRS, CDR2 YFSETQ. This CDR3 has 13 residues. This chain's CDR3 is CASRNLGADTQYF. Here the CDR3 DNA reads TGCGCCAGCAGGAATTTGGGAGCAGATACGCAGTATTTT.

J is TRBJ1-2 and V is TRBV7-6; D uncertain. This CDR3 region has 13 residues. Trimming cost V 2 bases and J 1 base, with 5 bases left between them. Looked up from germline, CDR1 is SGHVS and CDR2 is FNYEAQ. In DNA form, the CDR3 reads TGTGCCAGCAGCTTAACTAATAACTATGGCTACACCTTC. Its translation is CASSLTNNYGYTF.

This clone was observed many times. The chain employs TRBV6-7 and TRBJ2-7; maybe TRBD2 (6 bases). TRBV6-7 is given ORF status, its function remaining uncertain. The ends were cut back, 4 bases at V and 0 bases at J, with 10 bases in the middle. This CDR3 has 14 amino acids. The CDR3 DNA follows: TGTGCCAGCAGTTCCCGACTAGTCTCCTACGAGCAGTACTTC. This codes for CASSSRLVSYEQYF.